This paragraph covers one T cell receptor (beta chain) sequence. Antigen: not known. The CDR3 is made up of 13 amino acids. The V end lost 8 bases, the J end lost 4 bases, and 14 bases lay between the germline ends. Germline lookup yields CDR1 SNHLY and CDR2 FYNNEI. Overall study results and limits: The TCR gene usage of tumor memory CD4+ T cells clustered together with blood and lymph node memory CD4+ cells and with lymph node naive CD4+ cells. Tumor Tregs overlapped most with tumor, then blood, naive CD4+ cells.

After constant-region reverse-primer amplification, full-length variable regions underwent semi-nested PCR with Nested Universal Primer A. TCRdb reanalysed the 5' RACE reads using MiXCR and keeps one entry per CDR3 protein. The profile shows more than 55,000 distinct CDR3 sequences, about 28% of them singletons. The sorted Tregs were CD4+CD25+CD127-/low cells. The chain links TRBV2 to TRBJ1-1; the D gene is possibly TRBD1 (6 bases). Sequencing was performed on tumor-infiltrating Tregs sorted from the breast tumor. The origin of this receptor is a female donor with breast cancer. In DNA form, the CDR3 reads TGTGCCAGCCCAGACAGGCCGTCCACTGAAGCTTTCTTT. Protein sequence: CASPDRPSTEAFF.